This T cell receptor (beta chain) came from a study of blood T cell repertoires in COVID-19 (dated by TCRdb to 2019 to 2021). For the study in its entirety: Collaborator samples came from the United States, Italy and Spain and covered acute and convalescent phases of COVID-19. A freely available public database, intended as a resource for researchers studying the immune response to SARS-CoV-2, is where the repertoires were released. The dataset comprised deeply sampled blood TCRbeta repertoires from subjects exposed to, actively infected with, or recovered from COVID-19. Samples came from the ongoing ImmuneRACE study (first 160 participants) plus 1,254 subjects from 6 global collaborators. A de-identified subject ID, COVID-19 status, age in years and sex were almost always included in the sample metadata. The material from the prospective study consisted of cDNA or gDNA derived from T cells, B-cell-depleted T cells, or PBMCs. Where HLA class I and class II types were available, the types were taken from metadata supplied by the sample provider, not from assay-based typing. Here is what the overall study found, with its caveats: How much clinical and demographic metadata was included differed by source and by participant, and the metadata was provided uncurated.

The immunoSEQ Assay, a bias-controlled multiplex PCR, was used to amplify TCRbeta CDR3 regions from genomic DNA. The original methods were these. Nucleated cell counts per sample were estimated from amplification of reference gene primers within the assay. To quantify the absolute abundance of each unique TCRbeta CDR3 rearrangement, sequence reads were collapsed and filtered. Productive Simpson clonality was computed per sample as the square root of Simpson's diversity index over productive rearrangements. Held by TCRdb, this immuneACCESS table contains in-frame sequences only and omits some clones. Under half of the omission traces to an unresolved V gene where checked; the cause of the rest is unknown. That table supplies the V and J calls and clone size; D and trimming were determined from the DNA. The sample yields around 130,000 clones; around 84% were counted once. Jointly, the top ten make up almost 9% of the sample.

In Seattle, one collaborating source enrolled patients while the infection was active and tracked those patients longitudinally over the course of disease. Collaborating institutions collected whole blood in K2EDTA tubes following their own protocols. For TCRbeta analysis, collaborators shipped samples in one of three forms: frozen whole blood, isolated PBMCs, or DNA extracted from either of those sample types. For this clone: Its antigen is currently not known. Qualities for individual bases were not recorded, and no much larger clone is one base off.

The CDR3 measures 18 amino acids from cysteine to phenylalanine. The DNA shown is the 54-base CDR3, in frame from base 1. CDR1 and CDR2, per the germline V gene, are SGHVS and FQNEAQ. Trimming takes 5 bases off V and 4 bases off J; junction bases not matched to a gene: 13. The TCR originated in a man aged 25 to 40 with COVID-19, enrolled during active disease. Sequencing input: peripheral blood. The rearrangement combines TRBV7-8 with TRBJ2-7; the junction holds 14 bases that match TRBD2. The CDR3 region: CASSPQTSGRAFGYEQYF. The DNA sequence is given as TGTGCCAGCAGCCCTCAGACTAGCGGGAGGGCCTTCGGGTACGAGCAGTACTTC.